A single sample is the source of the 23 T cell receptor beta chains below, sequenced in a study of blood T cell repertoires in COVID-19 (dated by TCRdb to about 2020). To prepare the library, the immunoSEQ multiplex PCR assay was applied. In TCRdb, the immuneACCESS table is reduced to in-frame sequences with V and J assigned. These tables do not hold every clone; where another copy was compared, an unresolved V gene accounts for under half, and the others remain unexplained. Across this sample there are hundreds of thousands of clones, with around 91% seen only once. Over 13% of the sample comes from the top ten. Sequencing used PBMCs or T cells enriched from blood (not recorded which). Receptor source: a man aged 30-40 years who had been exposed to COVID-19.

CDR3 coding DNA: TGTGCCAGCAGCCAGGGGAACACCGGGGAGCTGTTTTTT. Protein product: CASSQGNTGELFF. The genes are TRBV2 and TRBJ2-2, with D possibly being TRBD1 (5 bases). This CDR3 comprises 13 residues. Trimming stripped 6 bases from V and 1 base from J, with 6 bases between. The germline gives CDR1 SNHLY, CDR2 FYNNEI.

The chain recombines TRBV7-6 with TRBJ2-3; D is possibly TRBD2 (8 bases). The CDR3 is 14 residues long. The germline V and J ends were trimmed by 5 bases and 3 bases, with 12 bases remaining between them. Germline-derived CDR1 and CDR2 are SGHVS and FNYEAQ. Written as DNA, the CDR3 is TGTGCCAGCAGCCGGGGGGGACAGACAGATACGCAGTATTTT. Translating gives CASSRGGQTDTQYF. Variable domain in full (rest from reference TRBV7-6 and TRBJ2-3): GAGVSQSPRYKVTKRGQDVALRCDPISGHVSLYWYRQALGQGPEFLTYFNYEAQQDKSGLPNDRFSAERPEGSISTLTIQRTEQRDSAMYRCASSRGGQTDTQYFGPGTRLTVL.

This clone has only one observation. V is TRBV5-1 and J is TRBJ2-5; the D gene is possibly TRBD1 (6 bases). This CDR3 has 15 amino acids. Germline V gene lookup returns CDR1 SGHRS and CDR2 YFSETQ. V lost 0 bases, J lost 7 bases, and 16 bases lay in between. CDR3 coding DNA: TGCGCCAGCAGCTTGGAGGACAGTTGGGGAAGGACCCAGTACTTC. Translation: CASSLEDSWGRTQYF.

The chain couples TRBV6-5 to TRBJ2-3; D possibly corresponds to TRBD2 (6 bases). CDR3 length equals 13 residues. Germline V CDR1 and CDR2: MNHEY, SVGAGI. Between the trimmed V and J ends, which lost 6 bases and 4 bases, there was a span of 11 bases. CDR3 bases: TGTGCCAGCAGGGGGACTGCTTCAGATACGCAGTATTTT. This encodes CASRGTASDTQYF.

This chain joins TRBV5-8 and TRBJ2-7; tentative D call: TRBD2 (6 bases). Per germline, CDR1 SGHTS and CDR2 YDEGEE. The CDR3 spans 14 residues. Trimming pared 3 bases from V and 2 bases from J, leaving 12 bases between. The CDR3 nucleotides read TGTGCCAGCAGCTCTGGGACGGGAGCCTACGAGCAGTACTTC. Protein product: CASSSGTGAYEQYF.

The chain recombines TRBV6-5 with TRBJ1-2; unclear D gene. V was cut by 6 bases and J by 6 bases, with 20 bases left in between. Germline-derived CDR1 and CDR2 are MNHEY and SVGAGI. This CDR3 region has 15 residues. The CDR3, as DNA: TGTGCCAGCAGCCATTATTATTCAAAGCTAAATGGCTACACCTTC. The encoded protein is CASSHYYSKLNGYTF.

The chain has TRBV14 and TRBJ1-2; TRBD1 aligns across 12 bases. V shed 4 bases, J shed 8 bases, and the junction held 8 bases outside the gene matches. The germline V gene encodes CDR1 SGHDN and CDR2 FVKESK. The CDR3 totals 15 residues. The CDR3 DNA sequence: TGTGCCAGCAGCCGCCCCGGGACAGGGGGCAGAGGCTACACCTTC. It specifies CASSRPGTGGRGYTF.

With respect to this clone: A read error may account for a junction end that differs from germline. The gene calls are TRBV15 and TRBJ1-1; 9 bases fit TRBD1. CDR1 is LNHNV, CDR2 YYDKDF, per germline (reference sequence). The CDR3 is made up of 14 amino acids. As DNA, the CDR3 is TGTGCCACCAGCAGAGGGACAGGGGATTTCCCCCCCTTTTTT. This codes for CATSRGTGDFPPFF.

The chain joins TRBV5-1 to TRBJ2-5, with no clear D. This CDR3 contains 14 residues. Trimming shortened V by 4 bases and J by 0 bases, and 10 bases separated the two germline ends. In germline, CDR1 is SGHRS, CDR2 YFSETQ. CDR3 in DNA: TGCGCCAGCAGCCCGGAAGCGAACCAAGAGACCCAGTACTTC. It yields the protein CASSPEANQETQYF.

The CDR3 bases are TGTGCCAGCAGCAACCAGGGTTTGTACTCACCCCTCCACTTT. Its protein is CASSNQGLYSPLHF. This rearrangement joins TRBV3-1 (or the pseudogene TRBV3-2) to TRBJ1-6, with TRBD1 as a possible D gene (5 bases). Trimming removed 5 bases at V and 10 bases at J, with 15 bases between. This CDR3 is 14 amino acids long. Germline V lookup: CDR1 LGHDT, CDR2 YNNKEL (reference sequence).

The V and J genes are TRBV19 and TRBJ2-4, with TRBD2 matching over 7 bases. Germline V gene lookup returns CDR1 LNHDA and CDR2 SQIVND (reference sequence). The V segment lost 2 bases and the J segment 2 bases; nucleotides outside the gene matches: 6. CDR3 size: 16 residues. CDR3 in amino acids: CASSIRGEGTKNIQYF. The CDR3 DNA reads TGTGCCAGTAGTATAAGAGGGGAGGGGACCAAAAACATTCAGTACTTC.

The gene calls are TRBV12-5 and TRBJ2-1; D is unresolved. The CDR3 loop spans 12 amino acids. Trimming left V 0 bases short and J 6 bases short, with 3 bases between. Germline loops: CDR1 LGHNT, CDR2 FRNRAP. In DNA, the CDR3 is TGTGCTAGTGGTTTGGTTAGCAATGAGCAGTTCTTC. Its protein is CASGLVSNEQFF.

V and J are TRBV21-1 and TRBJ2-3; no DNA check was done on the table's D call, TRBD1. TRBV21-1 is recorded as a pseudogene. This CDR3 region has 17 residues. Here the CDR3 DNA reads TGTGCCAGCAGCAAAGGAATCAGGACAGGGGGCGAAGATACGCAGTATTTT. Protein sequence: CASSKGIRTGGEDTQYF.

This chain joins TRBV6-5 and TRBJ2-2, with D possibly matching TRBD1 (6 bases). This CDR3 comprises 15 residues. The V gene lost 2 bases and the J gene lost 4 bases, with 11 bases spanning the gap. CDR1 is MNHEY and CDR2 is SVGAGI in the germline V gene. The CDR3 loop is CASSYTRGGTGELFF. CDR3 coding DNA: TGTGCCAGCAGTTACACCAGGGGTGGCACCGGGGAGCTGTTTTTT.

This clone was observed once. The chain uses TRBV18 and TRBJ2-7, with a tentative D call TRBD1 (5 bases). V was pared by 2 bases and J by 3 bases, with 11 bases between. The CDR3 has 14 amino acids. Germline V CDR1 and CDR2: KGHSH, LQKENI. CDR3 protein: CASSPFIDSYEQYF. For the CDR3, the DNA is TGTGCCAGCTCACCATTCATTGACAGCTACGAGCAGTACTTC. The full variable domain, in which reference TRBV18 and TRBJ2-7 provide the parts outside the CDR3, is NAGVMQNPRHLVRRRGQEARLRCSPMKGHSHVYWYRQLPEEGLKFMVYLQKENIIDESGMPKERFSAEFPKEGPSILRIQQVVRGDSAAYFCASSPFIDSYEQYFGPGTRLTVT.

The genes are TRBV25-1 and TRBJ1-4; 10 bases match TRBD1. CDR1 and CDR2 (germline): MGHDK, SYGVNS. The CDR3 runs to 15 residues. J lost 8 bases, V lost 5 bases, and 8 bases had no gene match. The CDR3 loop is CASSPLDRGDEKLFF. CDR3 coding DNA: TGTGCCAGCAGTCCCCTGGACAGGGGGGACGAAAAACTGTTTTTT.

The chain uses TRBV7-9 and TRBJ1-5; 12 positions agree with TRBD1. The J segment lost 6 bases and the V segment lost 1 base, leaving 4 bases of the junction unmatched. Germline CDR1 reads SEHNR; CDR2 reads FQNEAQ (reference sequence). The CDR3 consists of 16 residues. The CDR3 loop reads CASSLEGTGGRQPQHF. The CDR3 nucleotides are TGTGCCAGCAGCTTAGAGGGGACAGGGGGCCGTCAGCCCCAGCATTTT.

This sequence joins TRBV29-1 and TRBJ2-7; 7 positions agree with TRBD2. V shed 7 bases and J 3 bases; nucleotides not matched to a gene: 9. The CDR3 runs to 13 residues. CDR1 and CDR2 from the germline V gene are SQVTM and ANQGSEA. The CDR3 bases are TGCAGCGCTGGGGGGGGAAAAGGCTACGAGCAGTACTTC. As protein: CSAGGGKGYEQYF.

This rearrangement joins TRBV14 to TRBJ1-2; 11 nucleotides match TRBD1. Germline loops: CDR1 SGHDN, CDR2 FVKESK. This CDR3 contains 17 residues. V lost 5 bases and J lost 3; bases outside the gene matches: 11. The CDR3 sequence: CASSRRTGGHGDYGYTF. The CDR3 nucleotides are TGTGCCAGCAGCAGGAGGACAGGGGGCCATGGGGACTATGGCTACACCTTC. The full variable domain, its missing parts supplied by reference TRBV14 and TRBJ1-2, is EAGVTQFPSHSVIEKGQTVTLRCDPISGHDNLYWYRRVMGKEIKFLLHFVKESKQDESGMPNNRFLAERTGGTYSTLKVQPAELEDSGVYFCASSRRTGGHGDYGYTFGSGTRLTVV.

Only a few counts were recorded for this clone. This sequence joins TRBV30 and TRBJ1-5; tentative D call: TRBD1 (5 bases). Germline-derived CDR1 and CDR2 are GTSNPN and SVGIG (reference sequence). V shed 0 bases and J shed 0 bases, with 18 bases lying between them. The CDR3 runs to 18 residues. The CDR3 here is CAWSVLRGEGSSNQPQHF. The CDR3 DNA is TGTGCCTGGAGTGTACTACGTGGGGAGGGGAGTAGCAATCAGCCCCAGCATTTT.

J is TRBJ2-3 and V is TRBV5-5, with 9 bases identical to TRBD1. The CDR3 sequence is 19 residues long. CDR1 and CDR2 from the germline V gene are SGHKS and YYEKEE (reference sequence). V was clipped by 4 bases and J by 3 bases; unmatched bases: 18. The CDR3 DNA reads as TGTGCCAGCAGCCCGCGACATGCCCCGACAGGGGGAAAGACAGATACGCAGTATTTT. This translates into CASSPRHAPTGGKTDTQYF.

The V and J genes are TRBV7-2 and TRBJ2-7; D gene uncertain. Germline assignment: CDR1 SGHTA and CDR2 FQGNSA. The CDR3 is 13 residues long. Trimming took 1 base from V and 3 from J, leaving 7 bases between them. The CDR3 loop is CASSLVPGYEQYF. In DNA, the CDR3 is TGTGCCAGCAGCTTAGTGCCAGGCTACGAGCAGTACTTC. The entire variable domain, with the rest obtained from reference TRBV7-2 and TRBJ2-7, is as follows: GAGVSQSPSNKVTEKGKDVELRCDPISGHTALYWYRQSLGQGLEFLIYFQGNSAPDKSGLPSDRFSAERTGGSVSTLTIQRTQQEDSAVYLCASSLVPGYEQYFGPGTRLTVT.

The rearrangement links TRBV21-1 to TRBJ2-3; the D call of TRBD2 is as the table states it, not checked on the DNA. TRBV21-1 is a pseudogene locus. This CDR3 comprises 13 residues. The chain's CDR3 is CASSKESADTQYF. The CDR3 DNA follows: TGTGCCAGCAGCAAAGAATCGGCAGATACGCAGTATTTT.